One and the same sample provided the 26 T cell receptor beta chains below, sequenced in a study of regulatory T cells in long-lasting Graves disease (dated by TCRdb to 2020 to 2023). The method was multiplex PCR. Sequencing was carried out with an Illumina HiSeq 4000. To build TCR beta libraries, CDR3 regions were amplified by Arm-PCR using iRepertoire HTBI primers. Using fastp trimming at Q25 and MiXCR clonotype assembly, TCRdb reanalyzed the public sequencing data and kept in-frame beta chains. Rows matching on CDR3 protein sequence are summarized as one entry with the most common DNA and genes. The sample yields approximately 470,000 distinct CDR3 sequences; about a sixth were counted once. The biggest ten clones account for 12% of the sample. Explained via the paper, the time point label denotes: newly diagnosed GD, antithyroid drugs for less than 3 months. For both TCR sequencing and RNA sequencing, RNA was extracted from PBMCs using TRIzol.

In addition, the sample was reused for a study of T cells in Graves' hyperthyroidism and ophthalmopathy.

The source was peripheral blood mononuclear cells (PBMCs), collected at new diagnosis, from a patient treated with antithyroid drugs. These receptors were collected from a man aged 40-49 years with Graves disease. Donor details come from another sample of the same person, matched by shared clones.

This clonotype was found many times. V usage is TRBV6-1 and J usage is TRBJ2-1, with a tentative D call TRBD2 (5 bases). Looked up from germline, CDR1 is MNHNS and CDR2 is SASEGT. This CDR3 contains 15 residues. Trimming took 2 bases from V and 5 from J, leaving 13 bases between them. CDR3 residues: CASSEIQRPNNEQFF. CDR3 coding DNA: TGTGCCAGCAGTGAAATCCAGCGGCCGAACAATGAGCAGTTCTTC.

The chain uses TRBV20-1 and TRBJ2-4; D gene unclear. The CDR3 extends over 14 amino acids. Germline-derived CDR1 and CDR2 are DFQATT and SNEGSKA (reference sequence). Trimming took off 0 bases at V and 0 bases at J, with 6 bases between the two ends. CDR3 residues: CSAREDLAKNIQYF. The DNA of the CDR3 is TGCAGTGCTAGAGAGGATTTAGCCAAAAACATTCAGTACTTC.

The table lists this clonotype with many counts. The chain has TRBV12-3 or TRBV12-4 and TRBJ1-6, with TRBD1 as a possible D gene (6 bases). V lost 3 bases, J lost 8 bases, and 8 bases lay in between. The CDR3 loop spans 13 amino acids. The CDR3 bases are TGTGCCAGCAGTTTCGGGGGGCATTCACCCCTCCACTTT. Its protein product is CASSFGGHSPLHF.

The chain uses TRBV5-1 and TRBJ2-1, with 8 nucleotides matching TRBD1. The assigned J gene may be wrong: the sequence end matches TRBJ2-5 better. The germline gives CDR1 SGHRS, CDR2 YFSETQ. The CDR3 covers 16 residues. The CDR3 protein is CASSLEVTGDQETQYF. The CDR3 region has the DNA TGCGCCAGCAGCTTGGAGGTGACAGGGGACCAAGAGACCCAGTACTTC.

This clonotype occurred many times. The chain couples TRBV9 to TRBJ2-7, with 11 bases aligning to TRBD1. J gave up 5 bases and V 3 bases, and 1 base lay outside the gene matches. CDR3 length: 13 amino acids. The germline V gene encodes CDR1 SGDLS and CDR2 YYNGEE. CDR3 loop: CASSGGQGDEQYF. CDR3 nucleotides: TGTGCCAGCAGCGGGGGACAGGGGGACGAGCAGTACTTC.

Worth noting for this clonotype: A far larger clone lies a single base away; this is likely a read error. The chain joins TRBV11-2 to TRBJ2-3, with TRBD1 identical over 11 bases. Germline trimming cut 4 bases from V and 0 bases from J; bases unmatched to any gene: 6. CDR3 length: 17 amino acids. Germline V gene lookup returns CDR1 SGHAT and CDR2 FQNNGV. The CDR3 sequence: CASSSGQGATSTDTQYF. In DNA, the CDR3 is TGTGCCAGCAGCTCAGGACAGGGGGCCACTAGCACAGATACGCAGTATTTT. The variable domain in full, completed from reference TRBV11-2 and TRBJ2-3, reads EAGVAQSPRYKIIEKRQSVAFWCNPISGHATLYWYQQILGQGPKLLIQFQNNGVVDDSQLPKDRFSAERLKGVDSTLKIQPAKLEDSAVYLCASSSGQGATSTDTQYFGPGTRLTVL.

This clonotype was recorded many times. This chain links TRBV20-1 with TRBJ2-1; 11 bases are a match to TRBD2. Per the germline V gene, CDR1 is DFQATT and CDR2 is SNEGSKA (reference sequence). The CDR3 is 12 amino acids. Trimming at V came to 7 bases and at J to 5 bases, leaving 1 base not matched to a gene. This CDR3 reads CSGLAGNNEQFF. In DNA, the CDR3 is TGCAGTGGACTAGCGGGAAACAATGAGCAGTTCTTC.

This CDR3 is CASSESGDQPQHF. In DNA form, the CDR3 reads TGTGCCAGCAGTGAATCAGGGGATCAGCCCCAGCATTTT. The rearrangement joins TRBV25-1 to TRBJ1-5; the D gene is possibly TRBD1 (6 bases). V lost 1 base and J lost 5, with 6 bases in between. CDR3 length: 13 amino acids. Germline loops: CDR1 MGHDK, CDR2 SYGVNS.

This clonotype was found many times. The V call is TRBV28, the J call TRBJ1-5; 7 bases line up with TRBD1. Trimming removed 3 bases from V and 2 bases from J; junction bases left unmatched: 7. The CDR3 totals 16 residues. Germline V lookup: CDR1 MDHEN, CDR2 SYDVKM. The chain's CDR3 is CASSLNRGLGNQPQHF. CDR3 nucleotides: TGTGCCAGCAGTTTGAACAGGGGTTTGGGCAATCAGCCCCAGCATTTT.

The table lists this clonotype with many counts. This chain joins TRBV30 and TRBJ2-2; 7 positions agree with TRBD2. V was pared by 1 base and J by 3 bases, with 2 bases of the junction left unmatched. The germline CDR1 and CDR2 sequences are GTSNPN and SVGIG (reference sequence). This CDR3 contains 14 residues. The CDR3 loop reads CAWSERGYTGELFF. The DNA for the CDR3 is TGTGCCTGGAGTGAGCGGGGATACACCGGGGAGCTGTTTTTT.

The chain combines TRBV28 with TRBJ1-2, with D possibly TRBD1 on 6 matching bases. CDR3 length equals 13 residues. Germline CDR1 MDHEN, CDR2 SYDVKM. V was trimmed by 5 bases and J by 7 bases, leaving 14 bases between them. DNA for the CDR3: TGTGCCAGCAGTACAGGGACGGGCTGTGGCTACACCTTC. It yields the protein CASSTGTGCGYTF.

This clonotype was counted many times. The chain couples TRBV29-1 to TRBJ2-7, with a possible D match to TRBD2 (6 bases). V was shortened by 7 bases and J by 2 bases, with 15 bases between the two germline ends. The CDR3 runs 13 residues. CDR1 and CDR2 (germline): SQVTM, ANQGSEA. The CDR3 nucleotides are TGCAGCGCCTCCCGCGGGGATGCCTACGAGCAGTACTTC. Translation gives CSASRGDAYEQYF.

The J gene is TRBJ1-5, the V gene TRBV28; D unclear. Germline values: CDR1 MDHEN, CDR2 SYDVKM. The V end was cut by 3 bases, the J end by 0 bases, with 9 bases between. CDR3 length equals 15 residues. The DNA of the CDR3 is TGTGCCAGCAGTTTGGGAATTTATAGCAATCAGCCCCAGCATTTT. Its translation: CASSLGIYSNQPQHF.

This clonotype was observed a few times. J is TRBJ2-2 and V is TRBV5-1; unclear D gene. V lost 0 bases, J lost 0 bases, and 9 bases lay in between. The germline V gene encodes CDR1 SGHRS and CDR2 YFSETQ. This CDR3 is 16 amino acids long. The chain's CDR3 is CASSLGVTTNTGELFF. The DNA for the CDR3 is TGCGCCAGCAGCTTGGGGGTCACCACGAACACCGGGGAGCTGTTTTTT.

The chain is built from TRBV6-5 and TRBJ2-7, with D perhaps TRBD2 (6 bases). V lost 0 bases, J lost 3 bases, and 12 bases lay in between. Germline-derived CDR1 and CDR2 are MNHEY and SVGAGI. The CDR3 length is 15 residues. Here the CDR3 reads CASSYSTVAVYEQYF. The CDR3 DNA reads TGTGCCAGCAGTTACTCCACCGTAGCGGTCTACGAGCAGTACTTC.

Many counts were recorded for this clonotype. Here the CDR3 reads CASSFLDRGAWETQYF. In DNA, the CDR3 is TGTGCCAGCAGCTTCCTGGACAGGGGTGCGTGGGAGACCCAGTACTTC. The V and J genes are TRBV7-2 and TRBJ2-5, with 9 nucleotides matching TRBD1. Trimming removed 3 bases from V and 5 bases from J; junction bases left unmatched: 10. The CDR3 consists of 16 residues. The germline CDR1 and CDR2 sequences are SGHTA and FQGNSA. The variable domain in full, completed from reference TRBV7-2 and TRBJ2-5, reads GAGVSQSPSNKVTEKGKDVELRCDPISGHTALYWYRQSLGQGLEFLIYFQGNSAPDKSGLPSDRFSAERTGGSVSTLTIQRTQQEDSAVYLCASSFLDRGAWETQYFGPGTRLLVL.

The chain recombines TRBV6-2 or TRBV6-3 with TRBJ2-3; no definite D call. This CDR3 is built from 14 residues. Per germline, CDR1 MNHEY and CDR2 SVGEGT. V was clipped by 5 bases and J by 6 bases, with 15 bases between them. CDR3 residues: CASSQLIPTDTQYF. In DNA, the CDR3 is TGTGCCAGCAGTCAACTAATACCAACCGATACGCAGTATTTT.

The sample holds a few counts of this clonotype. The rearrangement uses TRBV30 and TRBJ2-2; 8 nucleotides match TRBD2. The CDR3 runs 15 residues. Germline V lookup: CDR1 GTSNPN, CDR2 SVGIG (reference sequence). The ends lost 2 bases at V and 4 bases at J; junction bases unmatched: 6. The CDR3 nucleotides are TGTGCCTGGAGTTCAGCGGGAGTTTCCACCGGGGAGCTGTTTTTT. Amino acid sequence: CAWSSAGVSTGELFF.

This clonotype was seen a handful of times. V usage is TRBV7-9 and J usage is TRBJ2-4; TRBD1 aligns across 9 bases. V shed 5 bases, J shed 1 base, and the junction held 15 bases outside the gene matches. The CDR3 consists of 19 residues. Germline assignment: CDR1 SEHNR and CDR2 FQNEAQ (reference sequence). Written as DNA, the CDR3 is TGTGCCAGCAGCCTCAATCCCGGGACAGGGTCTAAGGCCAAAAACATTCAGTACTTC. Protein: CASSLNPGTGSKAKNIQYF.

This clonotype was seen ten or more times. The gene calls are TRBV28 and TRBJ1-2; D is undetermined. V lost 5 bases and J 4 bases, leaving 5 bases between the germline ends. In germline, CDR1 is MDHEN, CDR2 SYDVKM. The CDR3 is 11 residues long. The CDR3 region is CASSARYGYTF. Written as DNA, the CDR3 is TGTGCCAGCAGTGCTCGCTATGGCTACACCTTC.

This clonotype was seen ten or more times. V gene TRBV6-1 combines with J gene TRBJ2-1, with 7 nucleotides matching TRBD2. CDR1 is MNHNS, CDR2 SASEGT, per germline. The trim removed 3 bases at V and 10 bases at J, leaving 9 bases unmatched. The CDR3 consists of 14 residues. As DNA, the CDR3 is TGTGCCAGCAGTGATAGAGGCGGGAGAAGCGAGCAGTTCTTC. Translated: CASSDRGGRSEQFF.

This clonotype appeared many times. The rearrangement uses TRBV20-1 and TRBJ2-7, with a possible D match to TRBD1 (5 bases). Trimming pared 2 bases from V and 2 bases from J, leaving 19 bases between. This CDR3 region has 16 residues. Germline V gives CDR1 DFQATT, CDR2 SNEGSKA (reference sequence). The CDR3 protein is CSARKGGIQGTYEQYF. In DNA, the CDR3 is TGCAGTGCTAGAAAGGGTGGGATCCAGGGAACCTACGAGCAGTACTTC.

This clonotype appeared many times. The gene calls are TRBV7-8 and TRBJ2-1; 7 nucleotides line up with TRBD2. In germline, CDR1 is SGHVS, CDR2 FQNEAQ. The CDR3 has 15 residues. With V trimmed by 2 bases and J by 8 bases, 9 bases remained unmatched. The CDR3 spells CASSLRSGNEDEQFF. CDR3 nucleotides: TGTGCCAGCAGCTTACGGAGCGGGAACGAAGATGAGCAGTTCTTC. Full variable domain (missing parts from reference TRBV7-8 and TRBJ2-1): GAGVSQSPRYKVAKRGQDVALRCDPISGHVSLFWYQQALGQGPEFLTYFQNEAQLDKSGLPSDRFFAERPEGSVSTLKIQRTQQEDSAVYLCASSLRSGNEDEQFFGPGTRLTVL.

This clonotype was found many times. This chain uses TRBV3-1 with TRBJ2-3, with 7 bases fitting TRBD2. CDR3 length: 14 amino acids. V shed 4 bases and J 10 bases; nucleotides not matched to a gene: 11. Germline V gene data show CDR1 as LGHDT and CDR2 as YNNKEL (reference sequence). CDR3 bases: TGTGCCAGCAGCCCCGTGGGGGAGGGCCGATCGCAGTATTTT. This gives the protein CASSPVGEGRSQYF.

A note on this clonotype: An end of the junction differs from the germline gene, which may be a read error. This sequence joins TRBV12-3 or TRBV12-4 and TRBJ1-2; 9 nucleotides agree with TRBD1. The CDR3 extends over 12 amino acids. In DNA form, the CDR3 reads TGTGCCAGCAGTTTAGCAGGACAGGGGCCCTCCTTC. This sequence encodes CASSLAGQGPSF.

This clonotype was seen repeatedly, ten times or more. The J gene is TRBJ1-4, the V gene TRBV7-9, with no clear D. This CDR3 contains 12 residues. Trimming removed 4 bases from V and 4 bases from J, with 4 bases in between. Germline lookup yields CDR1 SEHNR and CDR2 FQNEAQ (reference sequence). The CDR3 bases are TGTGCCAGCAGCTCGGGTAATGAAAAACTGTTTTTT. Translating it yields CASSSGNEKLFF.